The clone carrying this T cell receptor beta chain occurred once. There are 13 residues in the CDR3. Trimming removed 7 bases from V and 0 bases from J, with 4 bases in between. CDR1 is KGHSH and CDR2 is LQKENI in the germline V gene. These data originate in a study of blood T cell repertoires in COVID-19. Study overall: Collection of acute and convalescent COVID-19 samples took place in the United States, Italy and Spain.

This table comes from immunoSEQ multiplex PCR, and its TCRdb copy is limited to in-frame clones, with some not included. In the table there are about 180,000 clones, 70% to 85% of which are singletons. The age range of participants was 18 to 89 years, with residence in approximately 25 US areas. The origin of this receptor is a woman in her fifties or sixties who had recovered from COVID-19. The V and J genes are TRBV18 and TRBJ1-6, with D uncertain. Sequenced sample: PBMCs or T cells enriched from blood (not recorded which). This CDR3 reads CASWSSYNSPLHF. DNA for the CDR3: TGTGCCAGCTGGAGCTCCTATAATTCACCCCTCCACTTT. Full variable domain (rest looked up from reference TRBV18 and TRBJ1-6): NAGVMQNPRHLVRRRGQEARLRCSPMKGHSHVYWYRQLPEEGLKFMVYLQKENIIDESGMPKERFSAEFPKEGPSILRIQQVVRGDSAAYFCASWSSYNSPLHFGNGTRLTVT.